The 27 T cell receptor beta chains below come from one sample, sequenced in a study of T cells in Graves' hyperthyroidism and ophthalmopathy. Researchers amplified the TCR beta CDR3 regions from RNA transcripts. The HTBI primer set drove a first-round RT-PCR of the TCR CDR3. MiXCR, run by TCRdb on the multiplex PCR reads, gives a single entry per CDR3 protein. The sample has about 690,000 distinct CDR3 sequences; 15% to 20% are singletons. The specimen sequenced was blood. The receptors stem from a man aged 50-59 years with Graves' hyperthyroidism.

The CDR3 DNA is TGTGCCAGCAGCTTAGCCGGGACTATCTACAATGAGCAGTTCTTC. It is translated as CASSLAGTIYNEQFF. The V call is TRBV7-9, the J call TRBJ2-1; 7 nucleotides line up with TRBD2. Losses at the gene ends were 0 bases for V and 3 bases for J; bases not matched to a gene: 2. There are 15 residues in the CDR3. Germline CDR1 SEHNR, CDR2 FQNEAQ (reference sequence).

The chain employs TRBV7-9 and TRBJ2-1; TRBD2 aligns across 11 bases. CDR1 is SEHNR and CDR2 is FQNEAQ in the germline V gene (reference sequence). Trimming at V came to 3 bases and at J to 3 bases, leaving 7 bases not matched to a gene. The CDR3 runs to 17 residues. The CDR3 sequence: CASSLIAGGQGYNEQFF. The CDR3 nucleotides are TGTGCCAGCAGCTTGATAGCGGGAGGGCAAGGCTACAATGAGCAGTTCTTC.

In regard to this clonotype: A much more abundant neighbour one base away suggests this may be a read error. This chain links TRBV3-1 with TRBJ1-2, with a tentative D call TRBD1 (5 bases). Germline V CDR1 and CDR2: LGHDT, YNNKEL (reference sequence). The CDR3 contains 15 residues. As DNA, the CDR3 is TGTGCCAGCAGCCAGGGGCGCAGTACAACCTATGGCCACACCTTC. Its protein product is CASSQGRSTTYGHTF.

The rearrangement joins TRBV5-1 to TRBJ1-1, with 11 bases fitting TRBD1. V lost 4 bases to trimming and J lost 1 base; unmatched junction nucleotides: 3. Per germline, CDR1 SGHRS and CDR2 YFSETQ. The CDR3 consists of 15 residues. The CDR3: CASSRTGGRNTEAFF. The CDR3 region has the DNA TGCGCCAGCAGCAGGACAGGGGGCAGGAACACTGAAGCTTTCTTT. Filled out from reference TRBV5-1 and TRBJ1-1, the complete variable domain reads KAGVTQTPRYLIKTRGQQVTLSCSPISGHRSVSWYQQTPGQGLQFLFEYFSETQRNKGNFPGRFSGRQFSNSRSEMNVSTLELGDSALYLCASSRTGGRNTEAFFGQGTRLTVV.

This clonotype came up a few times. The rearrangement links TRBV9 to TRBJ2-1; no clear D. The CDR3 runs to 15 residues. The ends were cut back, 0 bases at V and 3 bases at J, with 10 bases in the middle. The germline CDR1 and CDR2 sequences are SGDLS and YYNGEE. The CDR3 is CASSVGAADYNEQFF. The CDR3 coding sequence is TGTGCCAGCAGCGTAGGGGCAGCTGACTACAATGAGCAGTTCTTC.

This chain joins TRBV10-1 and TRBJ2-2; TRBD1 matches at 7 bases. Germline CDR1 is WNHNN and CDR2 is SYGVQD (reference sequence). V shed 8 bases and J 3 bases; nucleotides not matched to a gene: 6. CDR3 length equals 14 residues. CDR3 DNA sequence: TGCGCCAGCGGCGACAGGGCGCACACCGGGGAGCTGTTTTTT. The encoded protein is CASGDRAHTGELFF.

As to this clonotype: A junction boundary mismatches the germline segment, possibly from a read error. CDR3 region: CSARETSGILDTQYF. CDR3 bases: TGCAGTGCTCGAGAGACTAGCGGGATCTTAGATACGCAGTATTTT. The chain employs TRBV20-1 and TRBJ2-3, with 11 bases aligning to TRBD2. CDR3 length: 15 amino acids. The germline V gene has CDR1 DFQATT and CDR2 SNEGSKA (reference sequence).

This clonotype was seen repeatedly, ten times or more. The chain joins TRBV12-3 or TRBV12-4 to TRBJ2-7, with 7 bases matching TRBD2. There are 13 residues in the CDR3. The ends lost 8 bases at V and 5 bases at J; junction bases unmatched: 9. The CDR3 coding sequence is TGTGCCAGCGAGGTAGGCGGGGGTCACGAGCAGTACTTC. Its protein is CASEVGGGHEQYF.

The chain combines TRBV12-3 or TRBV12-4 with TRBJ1-2; tentatively, D is TRBD1 (6 bases). The CDR3 has 12 amino acids. V lost 6 bases, J lost 12 bases, and 17 bases lay in between. The CDR3 loop reads CASSAHGQYNTF. The CDR3 DNA reads as TGTGCCAGCAGCGCTCACGGACAGTACAACACCTTC.

The V gene is TRBV28, the J gene TRBJ2-7, with a tentative D call TRBD1 (6 bases). Germline values: CDR1 MDHEN, CDR2 SYDVKM. This CDR3 has 15 residues. V lost 6 bases to trimming and J lost 0 bases, with 15 bases between them. The CDR3 loop is CASRKQGSGSYEQYF. The CDR3 bases are TGTGCCAGCAGAAAACAGGGATCGGGCTCCTACGAGCAGTACTTC.

This clonotype was seen at least ten times. The chain links TRBV7-2 to TRBJ2-3; D is uncertain. CDR3 length: 16 residues. Germline assignment: CDR1 SGHTA and CDR2 FQGNSA. V gave up 1 base and J gave up 0 bases, with 11 bases separating them. The CDR3 nucleotides read TGTGCCAGCAGCTTAGGGAGATGGGAAAGCACAGATACGCAGTATTTT. It is translated as CASSLGRWESTDTQYF. Based on the CDR3 plus reference TRBV7-2 and TRBJ2-3, the full variable domain is GAGVSQSPSNKVTEKGKDVELRCDPISGHTALYWYRQSLGQGLEFLIYFQGNSAPDKSGLPSDRFSAERTGGSVSTLTIQRTQQEDSAVYLCASSLGRWESTDTQYFGPGTRLTVL.

This clonotype was recorded many times. This chain uses TRBV6-2 or TRBV6-3 with TRBJ2-1; the D gene is possibly TRBD2 (6 bases). Between the trimmed V and J ends, which lost 0 bases and 9 bases, there was a span of 12 bases. CDR1 and CDR2 from the germline V gene are MNHEY and SVGEGT. This CDR3 region has 14 residues. Here the CDR3 DNA reads TGTGCCAGCAGTTACTCGCTCGAAGCGGGTGAGCAGTTCTTC. Residues: CASSYSLEAGEQFF.

The sample holds many counts of this clonotype. The V call is TRBV2, the J call TRBJ2-2; tentative D call: TRBD1 (5 bases). The CDR3 consists of 15 residues. The germline V gene encodes CDR1 SNHLY and CDR2 FYNNEI. The V end was cut by 8 bases, the J end by 1 base, with 14 bases between. This chain's CDR3 is CASQKRGRNTGELFF. CDR3 coding DNA: TGTGCCAGCCAAAAAAGGGGCAGGAACACCGGGGAGCTGTTTTTT.

This clonotype was observed at least ten times. The V call is TRBV30, the J call TRBJ1-6; D remains ambiguous. Germline CDR1 is GTSNPN and CDR2 is SVGIG (reference sequence). The CDR3 runs to 15 residues. V lost 7 bases to trimming and J lost 9 bases, with 22 bases between them. As DNA, the CDR3 is TGTGCCTTAGACGCATACCCCCGAAGCCGTTCACCCCTCCACTTT. Translation: CALDAYPRSRSPLHF. Supplemented by reference TRBV30 and TRBJ1-6, the full variable domain reads SQTIHQWPATLVQPVGSPLSLECTVEGTSNPNLYWYRQAAGRGLQLLFYSVGIGQISSEVPQNLSASRPQDRQFILSSKKLLLSDSGFYLCALDAYPRSRSPLHFGNGTRLTVT.

The CDR3 DNA reads as TGTGCCAGCAGTTTCCGACAGGGGAGCTCCTACGAGCAGTACTTC. Translating gives CASSFRQGSSYEQYF. The chain carries TRBV28 and TRBJ2-7; TRBD1 aligns across 8 bases. Looked up from germline, CDR1 is MDHEN and CDR2 is SYDVKM. The J segment lost 0 bases and the V segment lost 3 bases, leaving 4 bases of the junction unmatched. The CDR3 is 15 residues long.

The chain couples TRBV4-1 to TRBJ2-7; TRBD1 matches at 9 bases. The V gene's germline CDR1 is MGHRA and CDR2 YSYEKL. V lost 0 bases to trimming and J lost 2 bases; unmatched junction nucleotides: 2. This CDR3 comprises 15 residues. CDR3 in DNA: TGCGCCAGCAGCCAAGAGAACAGGGGGCCCTACGAGCAGTACTTC. Protein sequence: CASSQENRGPYEQYF.

This sequence joins TRBV7-9 and TRBJ1-4; the match to TRBD1 covers 7 bases. Per the germline V gene, CDR1 is SEHNR and CDR2 is FQNEAQ (reference sequence). This CDR3 is built from 16 residues. Trimming at V came to 5 bases and at J to 0 bases, leaving 6 bases not matched to a gene. CDR3 sequence (DNA): TGTGCCAGCAGCCCCGTAACAGGGGCAACTAATGAAAAACTGTTTTTT. This codes for CASSPVTGATNEKLFF.

This clonotype was counted at least ten times. This chain connects TRBV7-8 to TRBJ1-4; D may be TRBD1 (6 bases). This CDR3 has 13 residues. Germline V gene lookup returns CDR1 SGHVS and CDR2 FQNEAQ. V was pared by 6 bases and J by 11 bases, with 16 bases between. The CDR3 region has the DNA TGTGCCAGCAGTTCCCCCCGGGACACGAAACTGTTTTTT. The encoded protein is CASSSPRDTKLFF.

This clonotype was observed at least ten times. The V and J genes are TRBV11-2 and TRBJ2-6, with D perhaps matching TRBD1 (5 bases). The CDR3 is made up of 16 amino acids. Trimming left V 5 bases short and J 2 bases short, with 13 bases between. Looked up from germline, CDR1 is SGHAT and CDR2 is FQNNGV. CDR3 coding DNA: TGTGCCAGCAGCCCTACTGACAGAACTGGGGCCAACGTCCTGACTTTC. It specifies CASSPTDRTGANVLTF.

A word on this clonotype: With a much larger clone just one base away, this may be a read error. The rearrangement uses TRBV6-2 or TRBV6-3 and TRBJ2-1; TRBD2 agrees at 8 bases. The CDR3 covers 15 residues. In germline, CDR1 is MNHEY, CDR2 SVGEGT. CDR3: CASRTPRGGDNEQSF. DNA for the CDR3: TGTGCCAGCAGAACACCCCGGGGGGGGGACAATGAGCAGTCCTTC.

The sample holds a few counts of this clonotype. The chain recombines TRBV24-1 with TRBJ2-1; TRBD1 matches at 9 bases. This CDR3 is 16 amino acids long. The ends lost 5 bases at V and 3 bases at J; junction bases unmatched: 7. CDR1 is KGHDR, CDR2 SFDVKD, per germline. The CDR3 protein is CATSGGRDRVYNEQFF. The CDR3 DNA reads as TGTGCCACCAGTGGGGGCCGGGACAGGGTCTACAATGAGCAGTTCTTC.

This clonotype was observed at least ten times. J is TRBJ2-1 and V is TRBV6-1; 13 bases line up with TRBD2. The CDR3 consists of 16 residues. Germline CDR1 and CDR2: MNHNS and SASEGT. Trimming cost V 6 bases and J 1 base; bases outside gene matches: 3. The chain's CDR3 is CASRLTSGGSYNEQFF. CDR3 bases: TGTGCCAGCAGACTGACTAGCGGGGGGTCCTACAATGAGCAGTTCTTC.

Details on this clonotype: A much larger clone is a single base away; this may be a read error. J is TRBJ2-7 and V is TRBV27; TRBD2 matches at 8 bases. The germline V gene encodes CDR1 MNHEY and CDR2 SMNVEV (reference sequence). The CDR3 runs 15 residues. CDR3: CASSSPEAGVPERYF. The CDR3, as DNA: TGTGCCAGCAGTTCTCCAGAAGCGGGAGTACCCGAGCGGTACTTC.

This clonotype came up many times. The genes are TRBV9 and TRBJ2-5; 9 bases line up with TRBD2. V lost 2 bases, J lost 5 bases, and 7 bases stayed unmatched. The germline V gene has CDR1 SGDLS and CDR2 YYNGEE. This CDR3 has 15 residues. The CDR3 coding sequence is TGTGCCAGCAGCGTGGGAGCGGGAGGTTCGGAGACCCAGTACTTC. Amino acids: CASSVGAGGSETQYF.

This clonotype was seen ten or more times. The chain couples TRBV20-1 to TRBJ2-3; TRBD2 matches 8 bases. This CDR3 has 14 residues. Germline loops: CDR1 DFQATT, CDR2 SNEGSKA (reference sequence). Losses at the gene ends were 4 bases for V and 2 bases for J; bases not matched to a gene: 5. CDR3 region: CSATGTSHTDTQYF. CDR3 in DNA: TGCAGTGCTACCGGGACTAGTCACACAGATACGCAGTATTTT.

This clonotype has more than one count but fewer than ten. The V call is TRBV10-3, the J call TRBJ2-3; D may be TRBD2 (5 bases). The CDR3 is 16 amino acids. Trimming pared 3 bases from V and 5 bases from J, leaving 18 bases between. CDR1 is ENHRY, CDR2 SYGVKD, per germline. Here the CDR3 DNA reads TGTGCCATCAGTGATCTTACGGGAAGTTTCAAAGATACGCAGTATTTT. It translates to CAISDLTGSFKDTQYF.

This clonotype appeared many times. One end of the junction varies from germline; a read error may be responsible. CDR3 nucleotides: TGTGCCAGCAGATTATCCTACGAGCAGTACTTC. It yields the protein CASRLSYEQYF. The V gene is TRBV28, the J gene TRBJ2-7; the D is unclear. CDR3 length equals 11 residues. CDR1 MDHEN and CDR2 SYDVKM come from the germline V gene.